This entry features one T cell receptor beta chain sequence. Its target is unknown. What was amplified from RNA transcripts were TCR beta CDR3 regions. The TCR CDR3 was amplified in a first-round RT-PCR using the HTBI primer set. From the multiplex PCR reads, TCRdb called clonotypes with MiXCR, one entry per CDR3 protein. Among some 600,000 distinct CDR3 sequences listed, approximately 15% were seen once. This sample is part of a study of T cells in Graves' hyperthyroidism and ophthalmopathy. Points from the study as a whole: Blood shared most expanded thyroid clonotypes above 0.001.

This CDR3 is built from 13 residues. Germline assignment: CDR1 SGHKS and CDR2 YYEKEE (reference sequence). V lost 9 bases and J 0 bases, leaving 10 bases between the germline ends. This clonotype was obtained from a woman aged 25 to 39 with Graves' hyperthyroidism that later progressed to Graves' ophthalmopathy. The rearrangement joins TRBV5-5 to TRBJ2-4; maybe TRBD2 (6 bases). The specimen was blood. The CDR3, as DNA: TGTGCCACCGGGGGACTAGCCAAAAACATTCAGTACTTC. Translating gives CATGGLAKNIQYF.